These 12 T cell receptor beta chains share one sample of origin, sequenced in a study of T cell responses to AZD1222 COVID-19 vaccine. The data were produced by immunoSEQ multiplex PCR, yet TCRdb's version contains in-frame clones alone and is incomplete. The table includes fewer than 130,000 clones, 87% detected once. The specimen was peripheral blood, collected on day 0 of AZD1222 vaccination. The source is an adult in good health.

The chain employs TRBV3-1 (or the pseudogene TRBV3-2) and TRBJ1-3; D gene ambiguous. CDR1 LGHDT and CDR2 YNNKEL come from the germline V gene (reference sequence). Trimming pared 1 base from V and 4 bases from J, leaving 5 bases between. The CDR3 has 13 residues. The chain's CDR3 is CASSQGLGNTIYF. CDR3 sequence (DNA): TGTGCCAGCAGCCAAGGTCTAGGAAACACCATATATTTT.

V and J are TRBV7-3 and TRBJ2-1; perhaps D is TRBD1 or TRBD2 (5 bases each). Germline values: CDR1 SGHTA, CDR2 FQGTGA. Trimming removed 4 bases at V and 12 bases at J, with 25 bases between. This CDR3 is 16 amino acids long. For the CDR3, the DNA is TGTGCCAGCAGCTCCTCCCACACCGTCCGGGACGCTCGGCAGTTCTTC. It encodes CASSSSHTVRDARQFF.

The rearrangement joins TRBV24-1 to TRBJ2-3, with 11 bases matching TRBD2. V shed 4 bases, J shed 1 base, and the junction held 3 bases outside the gene matches. The CDR3 loop spans 16 amino acids. Germline CDR1 KGHDR, CDR2 SFDVKD. The CDR3 DNA follows: TGTGCCACCAGTGACCCGACTAGCGGGGGCACAGATACGCAGTATTTT. This gives the protein CATSDPTSGGTDTQYF.

This chain links TRBV7-9 with TRBJ1-2; TRBD1 aligns across 9 bases. The CDR3 spans 15 residues. Trimming took 5 bases from V and 6 from J; bases not matched to a gene: 10. The germline CDR1 and CDR2 sequences are SEHNR and FQNEAQ (reference sequence). The CDR3 loop reads CASSPFDRGEHGYTF. The DNA of the CDR3 is TGTGCCAGCAGCCCTTTTGACAGGGGGGAACATGGCTACACCTTC.

The chain links TRBV27 to TRBJ2-2, with 8 bases identical to TRBD1. Germline-derived CDR1 and CDR2 are MNHEY and SMNVEV (reference sequence). This CDR3 comprises 17 residues. J lost 6 bases, V lost 3 bases, and 12 bases had no gene match. This CDR3 reads CASSLYQGAPRAGELFF. The CDR3 DNA is TGTGCCAGCAGTTTGTATCAGGGGGCCCCTAGGGCCGGGGAGCTGTTTTTT.

This clone was detected a few times. For the CDR3, the DNA is TGTGCCAGCAGTGACCCTCAGCGGGGGAGGCAGTTCTTC. Translating it yields CASSDPQRGRQFF. The chain joins TRBV6-4 to TRBJ2-1; TRBD2 matches 8 bases. The CDR3 totals 13 residues. The ends lost 2 bases at V and 12 bases at J; junction bases unmatched: 6. Germline CDR1 and CDR2: MRHNA and SNTAGT.

The V call is TRBV15, the J call TRBJ2-1; 9 bases fit TRBD2. From germline, CDR1 is LNHNV and CDR2 YYDKDF (reference sequence). Trimming removed 1 base from V and 2 bases from J; junction bases left unmatched: 3. The CDR3 is 16 amino acids. CDR3 in amino acids: CATSRAGGRAYNEQFF. The CDR3 region has the DNA TGTGCCACCAGCAGAGCGGGCGGGAGGGCCTACAATGAGCAGTTCTTC. Full variable domain (remainder filled in from reference TRBV15 and TRBJ2-1): DAMVIQNPRYQVTQFGKPVTLSCSQTLNHNVMYWYQQKSSQAPKLLFHYYDKDFNNEADTPDNFQSRRPNTSFCFLDIRSPGLGDTAMYLCATSRAGGRAYNEQFFGPGTRLTVL.

The gene calls are TRBV14 and TRBJ1-5; tentatively, D is TRBD1 (5 bases). The CDR3 length is 14 residues. Germline lookup yields CDR1 SGHDN and CDR2 FVKESK. V lost 5 bases and J 3 bases, leaving 11 bases between the germline ends. CDR3 DNA sequence: TGTGCCAGCAGCAGGGGTGGAAACAATCAGCCCCAGCATTTT. It yields the protein CASSRGGNNQPQHF.

This sequence joins TRBV9 and TRBJ1-2; D not resolved. V lost 4 bases and J 2 bases, leaving 12 bases between the germline ends. Germline CDR1 and CDR2: SGDLS and YYNGEE. CDR3 length equals 14 residues. The CDR3 sequence: CASSFSDGNYGYTF. DNA for the CDR3: TGTGCCAGCAGCTTTTCGGACGGCAACTATGGCTACACCTTC.

This clone appeared once. V usage is TRBV15 and J usage is TRBJ2-1; TRBD2 agrees at 9 bases. Germline V CDR1 and CDR2: LNHNV, YYDKDF (reference sequence). This CDR3 comprises 17 residues. Unmatched junction bases numbered 14, after V lost 3 bases and J lost 8 bases. The CDR3 region has the DNA TGTGCCACCAGCAGGGGGGGAGTGGCTAGCGGGGTCTATGAGCAGTTCTTC. Amino acid sequence: CATSRGGVASGVYEQFF. Full variable domain (rest looked up from reference TRBV15 and TRBJ2-1): DAMVIQNPRYQVTQFGKPVTLSCSQTLNHNVMYWYQQKSSQAPKLLFHYYDKDFNNEADTPDNFQSRRPNTSFCFLDIRSPGLGDTAMYLCATSRGGVASGVYEQFFGPGTRLTVL.

CDR3: CASSRTGGRQFF. The CDR3 DNA sequence: TGTGCCAGCAGCCGTACCGGGGGGCGGCAGTTCTTC. The J gene is TRBJ2-1, the V gene TRBV12-3 or TRBV12-4; D might be TRBD2 (7 bases). CDR3 length: 12 amino acids. The V end lost 6 bases, the J end lost 12 bases, and 15 bases lay between the germline ends.

The J gene is TRBJ1-2, the V gene TRBV7-9, with 8 bases fitting TRBD1. CDR3 length: 16 amino acids. V was pared by 2 bases and J by 4 bases, with 9 bases of the junction left unmatched. Germline V gene sequence: CDR1 SEHNR, CDR2 FQNEAQ (reference sequence). For the CDR3, the DNA is TGTGCCAGCAGCTTAAGGGCCGGGACAGGCCCCTATGGCTACACCTTC. This sequence encodes CASSLRAGTGPYGYTF.